This T cell receptor (beta chain) is from a study of T cell repertoires in cytomegalovirus infection (dated by TCRdb to about 2019). About the investigation overall: Donor HLA type was relevant to the analysis, because carriage of CMV infection together with the matching HLA type was indicated by public TCR beta signatures.

This clonotype was counted many times. Which antigen it targets is not known. No base-level quality is on record; no much larger clone is a single base apart. Trimming costs V 0 bases and J 3 bases, and their ends lie 21 bases apart. From cysteine to phenylalanine, the CDR3 is 20 amino acids long. Only the CDR3 region is kept as DNA, spanning 60 bases read in frame from base 1. According to the germline V gene (reference sequence), CDR1 reads LNHNV and CDR2 reads YYDKDF. Reads for this sample came from an Illumina HiSeq 1500. TCRdb passed the public sequencing reads through fastp at Q25 and MiXCR, retaining productive beta sequences. Entries are consolidated by CDR3 protein sequence, retaining the most common genes and DNA. The sample data list about 140,000 distinct CDR3 sequences, and 5.5% to 7% of these were observed just once. The top ten clones comprise roughly 18% of the sample. What the authors observed across the whole study: Cumulative frequency of public TCR beta family members discriminated carriers of CMV infection plus the relevant HLA type in this cohort and an independent approximately 350-donor cohort. In the ex vivo response, HLA-C-restricted CMV-specific TCR beta clonotypes were dominant, and in two of eight donors the single most frequent clonotype came from this HLA-C-restricted group.

The receptor comes from a human donor in good health (CMV status not recorded). Some clones in this sample may be carry-over from other donors' samples. The rearrangement joined TRBV15 to TRBJ2-6; a weak D assignment points to TRBD2 (6 bases agree). The sample was PBMCs. Here the CDR3 is given as CATSRDGGRSNPFGANVLTF. The sequence in DNA is TGTGCCACCAGCAGAGACGGGGGACGGAGTAACCCGTTTGGGGCCAACGTCCTGACTTTC.